This TCR beta chain was found in a study of response to subunit inactivated influenza vaccine. CDR1 and CDR2 from the germline V gene are SGDLS and YYNGEE. V lost 0 bases and J lost 3; bases outside the gene matches: 3. The CDR3 runs 16 residues. TCRdb re-called the RT-PCR reads through MiXCR, storing one row per CDR3 protein. There are 700,000 to 900,000 distinct CDR3 sequences in the sample; over 20% occur only once, and about a tenth lies in the top ten. Whole-study findings and limits: Few additional T cells are recruited per seasonal influenza vaccination, authors suggested.

This clonotype was seen more than once but under ten times. Its antigen is as yet unknown. The sample here was PBMCs from blood, taken more than 4 days after vaccination. The chain couples TRBV9 to TRBJ2-1, with 10 bases lining up with TRBD2. The clonotype was recovered from a man between 50 and 59 years old who received an inactivated influenza vaccine. As DNA, the CDR3 is TGTGCCAGCAGCGTAGGGCTAGCGGGGGTCTACAATGAGCAGTTCTTC. Translating it yields CASSVGLAGVYNEQFF.